The rows below give T cell receptor beta chains drawn from one sample of a study of shared T cell receptors in the human thymus. Produced via immunoSEQ multiplex PCR; TCRdb's table is partial and in-frame only. The sample has some 640,000 clones; approximately 89% are singletons. This sample also belongs to another study, concerning human thymus T cells.

Material for sequencing was thymocytes. These receptors originate from a boy younger than two with a congenital heart defect. CDR3s include the opening cysteine and the closing phenylalanine or tryptophan. D genes are given only for firm matches. Clone size is given for some rows only: seen once, a few or many times, or a class if the clone is expanded.

size	D	V	J	CDR3	DNA
.	.	TRBV5-6	TRBJ2-7	CASSLPRTIREQYF	TGTGCCAGCAGCTTGCCGAGGACTATACGAGAGCAGTACTTC
.	.	TRBV5-1	TRBJ2-7	CASSRALGPREQYF	TGCGCCAGCAGCAGAGCGCTAGGTCCTAGGGAGCAGTACTTC
.	TRBD1	TRBV13	TRBJ2-5	CASSAILPGQGPELGTQYF	TGTGCCAGCAGCGCCATACTTCCGGGACAGGGACCTGAGTTAGGGACCCAGTACTTC
.	.	TRBV13	TRBJ2-3	CASSLGAGRTDTQYF	TGTGCCAGCAGCTTAGGGGCGGGAAGGACAGATACGCAGTATTTT
.	.	TRBV10-3	TRBJ2-7	CAISGTSSDRFYEQYF	TGTGCCATCAGTGGTACATCGTCGGACAGATTCTACGAGCAGTACTTC
.	TRBD2	TRBV2	TRBJ2-7	CASTPRGREQYF	TGTGCCAGCACACCACGCGGGAGGGAGCAGTACTTC
.	TRBD2	TRBV5-1	TRBJ2-5	CASSFGTSGGAAFRETQYF	TGCGCCAGCAGCTTTGGTACTAGCGGGGGGGCCGCGTTTCGAGAGACCCAGTACTTC
.	.	TRBV5-1	TRBJ1-1	CASRRTQGQDTEAFF	TGCGCCAGCAGGCGTACTCAGGGGCAGGACACTGAAGCTTTCTTT
.	.	TRBV20-1	TRBJ2-3	CSAPYLYTQYF	TGCAGTGCTCCCTACCTCTATACGCAGTATTTT
.	.	TRBV19	TRBJ1-1	CASSIPSTGLNTEAFF	TGTGCCAGTAGTATCCCCTCGACAGGATTAAACACTGAAGCTTTCTTT
.	.	TRBV7-2	TRBJ2-7	CASSNQGWDYEQYF	TGTGCCAGCTCTAATCAGGGGTGGGACTACGAGCAGTACTTC
.	TRBD1	TRBV7-9	TRBJ2-3	CASTREWDSLTDTQYF	TGTGCCAGCACCCGTGAATGGGACAGCCTCACAGATACGCAGTATTTT
.	.	TRBV14	TRBJ1-1	CASSQDIFPSRDTEAFF	TGTGCCAGCAGCCAAGATATTTTCCCCTCCCGGGACACTGAAGCTTTCTTT
.	TRBD2	TRBV5-1	TRBJ2-1	CASSPYTSGDGNEQFF	TGCGCCAGCAGCCCATATACTAGCGGGGACGGGAATGAGCAGTTCTTC
.	TRBD1	TRBV19	TRBJ1-2	CASLGKDRDLKWGYTF	TGTGCCAGTCTGGGGAAGGACAGGGACCTTAAATGGGGCTACACCTTC
few	TRBD1	TRBV5-6	TRBJ1-1	CASSLPDRVFGMNTEAFF	TGTGCCAGCAGCTTGCCTGACAGGGTTTTTGGTATGAACACTGAAGCTTTCTTT
.	TRBD1	TRBV28	TRBJ1-1	CASSSTGVTEAFF	TGTGCCAGCAGTTCAACAGGGGTCACTGAAGCTTTCTTT
.	.	TRBV29-1	TRBJ2-5	CSVEGLGGQETQYF	TGCAGCGTTGAGGGACTTGGAGGCCAAGAGACCCAGTACTTC
.	.	TRBV6-5	TRBJ2-7	CASSYQTGYEQYF	TGTGCCAGCAGTTACCAGACAGGCTACGAGCAGTACTTC
.	.	TRBV2	TRBJ2-1	CASSGLVWLVSNEQFF	TGTGCCAGCAGTGGACTAGTGTGGCTAGTGTCGAATGAGCAGTTCTTC
.	.	TRBV6-4	TRBJ1-1	CASSDWRGGLNTEAFF	TGTGCCAGCAGTGACTGGAGGGGAGGCTTGAACACTGAAGCTTTCTTT
.	TRBD2	TRBV4-2	TRBJ2-2	CASSQGVDQRGRRPGELFF	TGTGCCAGCAGCCAAGGGGTGGACCAGCGGGGGCGTAGGCCGGGGGAGCTGTTTTTT
.	.	TRBV4-2	TRBJ1-5	CASSQERQEHNQPQHF	TGTGCCAGCAGCCAAGAAAGGCAGGAACATAATCAGCCCCAGCATTTT
.	TRBD2	TRBV5-6	TRBJ2-3	CASSPLVGGGSTDTQYF	TGTGCCAGCAGCCCACTCGTCGGGGGGGGGAGCACAGATACGCAGTATTTT
.	TRBD2	TRBV10-3	TRBJ2-1	CAISVILAPPYNEQFF	TGTGCCATCAGTGTCATACTAGCGCCCCCCTACAATGAGCAGTTCTTC
.	.	TRBV4-3	TRBJ2-3	CASSQDHATGEDTQYF	TGCGCCAGCAGCCAAGATCATGCGACAGGAGAAGATACGCAGTATTTT
.	TRBD1	TRBV30	TRBJ2-4	CAWSVYHVRGLGNIQYF	TGTGCCTGGAGTGTATATCACGTGAGGGGGCTGGGAAACATTCAGTACTTC
.	.	TRBV7-2	TRBJ1-3	CASSFRDTLSGNTIYF	TGTGCCAGCAGCTTCCGGGACACACTCTCTGGAAACACCATATATTTT
.	.	TRBV11-2	TRBJ2-7	CASSLDRGSYEQYF	TGTGCCAGCAGCTTAGATAGGGGGTCCTACGAGCAGTACTTC
.	.	TRBV7-2	TRBJ1-5	CASSSQVSQPQHF	TGTGCCAGCAGCTCACAGGTTTCTCAGCCCCAGCATTTT
.	TRBD1	TRBV7-6	TRBJ2-7	CASSFLAGTGENEQYF	TGTGCCAGCAGCTTTCTGGCCGGGACAGGGGAAAACGAGCAGTACTTC
.	.	TRBV4-1	TRBJ2-1	CASSQDSPAVPTYNEQFF	TGCGCCAGCAGCCAAGACAGTCCAGCGGTTCCTACCTACAATGAGCAGTTCTTC
.	.	TRBV27	TRBJ2-3	CASSPSGTPYTDTQYF	TGTGCCAGCAGTCCATCCGGGACTCCTTACACAGATACGCAGTATTTT
.	TRBD1	TRBV19	TRBJ1-2	CASSIDRGFYGYTF	TGTGCCAGTAGTATCGACAGGGGATTCTACGGCTACACCTTC
.	TRBD1	TRBV27	TRBJ1-6	CASSSATGGVYSPLHF	TGTGCCAGCAGTTCAGCGACAGGGGGCGTGTATTCACCCCTCCACTTT
.	TRBD1	TRBV30	TRBJ1-5	CAWSVHLRTGNPQPQHF	TGTGCCTGGAGTGTACATTTAAGGACAGGGAACCCTCAGCCCCAGCATTTT
.	TRBD1	TRBV7-2	TRBJ1-6	CASSLAGGTVNSPLHF	TGTGCCAGCAGCTTAGCTGGAGGGACAGTTAATTCACCCCTCCACTTT
.	.	TRBV4-3	TRBJ2-7	CASSPRAGPAHYEQYF	TGCGCCAGCAGCCCGAGGGCGGGTCCCGCCCACTACGAGCAGTACTTC
.	TRBD1	TRBV12-5	TRBJ2-2	CASVSPGTANTGELFF	TGTGCTAGTGTTTCACCCGGGACAGCGAACACCGGGGAGCTGTTTTTT
.	TRBD2	TRBV4-3	TRBJ2-1	CASSQEGRLAVHNEQFF	TGCGCCAGCAGCCAAGAGGGGCGACTAGCGGTCCACAATGAGCAGTTCTTC